Given below is one T cell receptor (beta chain) in context. Antigen: not known. There are 14 residues in the CDR3. Trimming removed 5 bases at V and 0 bases at J, with 11 bases between. CDR1 is SGHRS, CDR2 YFSETQ, per germline. This entry is derived from a study of shared clonotypes between healthy human individuals. Study conclusions and caveats: Larger estimated richness was generally recorded for naive subsets relative to memory subsets. Only blood was sampled; tissue repertoires likely differ.

The assay used deep level. The method was immunoSEQ multiplex PCR; TCRdb's version includes in-frame clones alone and lacks a portion of them. Seen here are 2 million to 2.5 million clones, 85% to 95% observed once, and the top ten hold 0.13%. The chain is built from TRBV5-1 and TRBJ1-1, with D perhaps matching TRBD1 (6 bases). This TCR came from a man aged 18 to 30 in good health. The sample consisted of naive CD4+ T cells sorted from blood. Subset: CD45RA+ positively selected. Written as DNA, the CDR3 is TGCGCCAGCAGGAGTCAGGGGATGAACACTGAAGCTTTCTTT. Its translation is CASRSQGMNTEAFF.